This note documents a single T cell receptor (beta chain) sequence. The method was immunoSEQ multiplex PCR; TCRdb's version includes in-frame clones alone and lacks a portion of them. The profile shows a few hundred thousand clones, roughly 88% of them singletons. This sample is part of a study of blood T cell repertoires in COVID-19. Whole-study context: The United States, Italy and Spain provided the acute and convalescent COVID-19 samples.

Seattle's enrolled individuals joined amid active infection and were then monitored longitudinally. The CDR3 spans 16 residues. The germline V gene encodes CDR1 SEHNR and CDR2 FQNEAQ (reference sequence). Trimming removed 2 bases from V and 3 bases from J; junction bases left unmatched: 7. This rearrangement joins TRBV7-9 to TRBJ2-5; 9 bases line up with TRBD2. Sequenced material: peripheral blood. This TCR was recovered from a woman in her 70s with COVID-19, enrolled during active disease. The CDR3 spells CASSLSIGLAKETQYF. Here the CDR3 DNA reads TGTGCCAGCAGCTTATCAATCGGACTAGCGAAAGAGACCCAGTACTTC.